Shown below are 17 T cell receptor beta chains from a single sample sequenced in a study of OX40 agonist ivuxolimab in advanced cancers. Sequencing was performed with immunoSEQ multiplex PCR; in TCRdb, only in-frame clones are kept and a portion is missing. This table has 30,000 to 40,000 clones, around 80% appearing once. This material consisted of CD4+ or CD8+ T cells sorted from blood, taken in a trial of the OX40 agonist ivuxolimab. These receptors all stem from an adult with an advanced solid tumor such as melanoma, head and neck, liver or kidney cancer.

The chain has TRBV7-2 and TRBJ2-1; 10 nucleotides match TRBD2. The germline V gene encodes CDR1 SGHTA and CDR2 FQGNSA. The length of the CDR3 is 17 residues. The V gene end was trimmed by 5 bases and the J gene end by 0 bases; junction bases not matched to a gene: 7. CDR3: CASSPTASGSSYNEQFF. The CDR3 region has the DNA TGTGCCAGCAGCCCAACTGCTAGCGGGAGCTCCTACAATGAGCAGTTCTTC.

J is TRBJ2-1 and V is TRBV18; D gene unclear. Germline values: CDR1 KGHSH, CDR2 LQKENI. V lost 3 bases to trimming and J lost 0 bases, with 9 bases between them. The CDR3 has 15 amino acids. The CDR3 protein is CASSPPGSSYNEQFF. The CDR3 region has the DNA TGTGCCAGCTCACCGCCAGGTAGCTCCTACAATGAGCAGTTCTTC.

This rearrangement joins TRBV11-3 to TRBJ2-1; either TRBD1 or TRBD2 may fit D (6 bases each). The CDR3 sequence is 13 residues long. Germline CDR1 is SGHNT and CDR2 is YENEEA. The V end was cut by 0 bases, the J end by 9 bases, with 9 bases between. The CDR3 nucleotides read TGTGCCAGCAGCTTAGATGGGGGGCCTGAGCAGTTCTTC. This gives the protein CASSLDGGPEQFF.

This clone has just one count. Written as DNA, the CDR3 is TGTGCCAGCAGCGTAGACAGGGGATATGGCTACACCTTC. It specifies CASSVDRGYGYTF. The gene calls are TRBV9 and TRBJ1-2; 7 bases match TRBD1. V lost 0 bases to trimming and J lost 5 bases; unmatched junction nucleotides: 1. Germline loops: CDR1 SGDLS, CDR2 YYNGEE. The CDR3 consists of 13 residues.

This chain's CDR3 is CAWSVGLLAVGGQYF. The CDR3 DNA follows: TGTGCCTGGAGTGTAGGATTACTAGCGGTGGGCGGGCAGTACTTC. V is TRBV30 and J is TRBJ2-7; 8 bases line up with TRBD2. Germline V gene lookup returns CDR1 GTSNPN and CDR2 SVGIG (reference sequence). The CDR3 has 15 amino acids. With 0 bases clipped from V and 9 bases from J, the junction kept 13 bases outside the gene matches.

The CDR3 DNA reads TGTGCCAGCTCTGAGGGAGGGGGCTACAATGAGCAGTTCTTC. It translates to CASSEGGGYNEQFF. The rearrangement uses TRBV7-9 and TRBJ2-1; possible D gene TRBD2, 7 bases. The CDR3 spans 14 residues. Per the germline V gene, CDR1 is SEHNR and CDR2 is FQNEAQ (reference sequence). The ends were cut back, 8 bases at V and 3 bases at J, with 14 bases in the middle.

This chain links TRBV19 with TRBJ2-1; the match to TRBD2 covers 8 bases. Per the germline V gene, CDR1 is LNHDA and CDR2 is SQIVND (reference sequence). This CDR3 has 15 amino acids. Unmatched junction bases numbered 7, after V lost 2 bases and J lost 7 bases. CDR3 bases: TGTGCCAGTAGTATAAACGGGGGGGCGAGGAATGAGCAGTTCTTC. Translated, it gives CASSINGGARNEQFF. Variable domain in full (rest from reference TRBV19 and TRBJ2-1): DGGITQSPKYLFRKEGQNVTLSCEQNLNHDAMYWYRQDPGQGLRLIYYSQIVNDFQKGDIAEGYSVSREKKESFPLTVTSAQKNPTAFYLCASSINGGARNEQFFGPGTRLTVL.

V and J are TRBV5-4 and TRBJ1-1, with D perhaps TRBD1 (5 bases). CDR1 and CDR2 (germline): SGHNT, YYREEE (reference sequence). The CDR3 is 14 amino acids. Trimming removed 2 bases at V and 3 bases at J, with 11 bases between. The CDR3 bases are TGTGCCAGCAGCTTAGGGGAGCCTTACACTGAAGCTTTCTTT. It yields the protein CASSLGEPYTEAFF.

V gene TRBV27 combines with J gene TRBJ1-5; D is unclear. The V gene's germline CDR1 is MNHEY and CDR2 SMNVEV (reference sequence). The CDR3 has 12 amino acids. The germline V and J ends were trimmed by 3 bases and 4 bases, with 4 bases remaining between them. CDR3 coding DNA: TGTGCCAGCAGTTTTACAAATCAGCCCCAGCATTTT. Translating gives CASSFTNQPQHF.

The chain uses TRBV9 and TRBJ2-1; TRBD2 might be the D (6 bases). The CDR3 length is 15 residues. Trimming took 3 bases from V and 7 from J, leaving 17 bases between them. Per the germline V gene, CDR1 is SGDLS and CDR2 is YYNGEE. The CDR3 DNA sequence: TGTGCCAGCAGCGGCCCCAGCGGGCGGAATAATGAGCAGTTCTTC. It encodes CASSGPSGRNNEQFF.

V gene TRBV18 combines with J gene TRBJ1-1; a possible D gene is TRBD1 (6 bases). Germline CDR1 KGHSH, CDR2 LQKENI. CDR3 length: 13 amino acids. V was cut by 4 bases and J by 3 bases, with 9 bases left in between. CDR3 bases: TGTGCCAGCTCACTACAGGGCGACACTGAAGCTTTCTTT. It translates to CASSLQGDTEAFF.

Only one count was recorded for this clone. The rearrangement links TRBV11-2 to TRBJ1-1; a weak D match, TRBD1 (5 bases). The CDR3 has 15 amino acids. CDR1 and CDR2 from the germline V gene are SGHAT and FQNNGV. V dropped 6 bases and J dropped 1 base, with 15 bases sitting between them. The CDR3 bases are TGTGCCAGCAGGTTACCGGGACTGACGAACACTGAAGCTTTCTTT. It encodes CASRLPGLTNTEAFF. The complete variable domain, with remaining parts taken from reference TRBV11-2 and TRBJ1-1, reads EAGVAQSPRYKIIEKRQSVAFWCNPISGHATLYWYQQILGQGPKLLIQFQNNGVVDDSQLPKDRFSAERLKGVDSTLKIQPAKLEDSAVYLCASRLPGLTNTEAFFGQGTRLTVV.

The chain uses TRBV6-5 and TRBJ2-2, with a tentative D call TRBD1 (6 bases). V was clipped by 1 base and J by 1 base, with 10 bases between them. This CDR3 has 16 residues. Germline values: CDR1 MNHEY, CDR2 SVGAGI. CDR3 sequence: CASSYLGTLNTGELFF. In DNA form, the CDR3 reads TGTGCCAGCAGTTACTTAGGGACACTGAACACCGGGGAGCTGTTTTTT.

This rearrangement joins TRBV19 to TRBJ1-5; 8 bases fit TRBD1. Unmatched junction bases numbered 16, after V lost 5 bases and J lost 7 bases. Germline lookup yields CDR1 LNHDA and CDR2 SQIVND (reference sequence). The length of the CDR3 is 17 residues. The CDR3 region is CASSPSSRDRFGQPQHF. CDR3 DNA sequence: TGTGCCAGTAGTCCCTCGTCCCGGGACAGGTTCGGGCAGCCCCAGCATTTT.

This clone showed up just once. J is TRBJ1-2 and V is TRBV5-1, with 9 bases that match TRBD1. This CDR3 comprises 15 residues. J lost 7 bases, V lost 0 bases, and 7 bases had no gene match. Per the germline V gene, CDR1 is SGHRS and CDR2 is YFSETQ. CDR3 in amino acids: CASSLDRGRDGGYTF. CDR3 in DNA: TGCGCCAGCAGCTTGGACAGGGGGCGAGATGGTGGCTACACCTTC.

The CDR3 coding sequence is TGTGCCAGCAGCCCCCGGCCCTTTACGTCTATTTACAATGAGCAGTTCTTC. Its protein is CASSPRPFTSIYNEQFF. The chain carries TRBV9 and TRBJ2-1; no clear D gene. The germline V gene encodes CDR1 SGDLS and CDR2 YYNGEE. This CDR3 has 17 amino acids. The V gene lost 4 bases and the J gene lost 4 bases, with 21 bases spanning the gap.

The CDR3 nucleotides read TGTGCCAGCAGTTTAGTCGGGAGCTCGAAGCAGTATTTT. Protein sequence: CASSLVGSSKQYF. V gene TRBV27 combines with J gene TRBJ2-3, with D perhaps matching TRBD2 (6 bases). CDR1 and CDR2 from the germline V gene are MNHEY and SMNVEV (reference sequence). CDR3 length: 13 residues. The V end was cut by 2 bases, the J end by 11 bases, with 14 bases between.